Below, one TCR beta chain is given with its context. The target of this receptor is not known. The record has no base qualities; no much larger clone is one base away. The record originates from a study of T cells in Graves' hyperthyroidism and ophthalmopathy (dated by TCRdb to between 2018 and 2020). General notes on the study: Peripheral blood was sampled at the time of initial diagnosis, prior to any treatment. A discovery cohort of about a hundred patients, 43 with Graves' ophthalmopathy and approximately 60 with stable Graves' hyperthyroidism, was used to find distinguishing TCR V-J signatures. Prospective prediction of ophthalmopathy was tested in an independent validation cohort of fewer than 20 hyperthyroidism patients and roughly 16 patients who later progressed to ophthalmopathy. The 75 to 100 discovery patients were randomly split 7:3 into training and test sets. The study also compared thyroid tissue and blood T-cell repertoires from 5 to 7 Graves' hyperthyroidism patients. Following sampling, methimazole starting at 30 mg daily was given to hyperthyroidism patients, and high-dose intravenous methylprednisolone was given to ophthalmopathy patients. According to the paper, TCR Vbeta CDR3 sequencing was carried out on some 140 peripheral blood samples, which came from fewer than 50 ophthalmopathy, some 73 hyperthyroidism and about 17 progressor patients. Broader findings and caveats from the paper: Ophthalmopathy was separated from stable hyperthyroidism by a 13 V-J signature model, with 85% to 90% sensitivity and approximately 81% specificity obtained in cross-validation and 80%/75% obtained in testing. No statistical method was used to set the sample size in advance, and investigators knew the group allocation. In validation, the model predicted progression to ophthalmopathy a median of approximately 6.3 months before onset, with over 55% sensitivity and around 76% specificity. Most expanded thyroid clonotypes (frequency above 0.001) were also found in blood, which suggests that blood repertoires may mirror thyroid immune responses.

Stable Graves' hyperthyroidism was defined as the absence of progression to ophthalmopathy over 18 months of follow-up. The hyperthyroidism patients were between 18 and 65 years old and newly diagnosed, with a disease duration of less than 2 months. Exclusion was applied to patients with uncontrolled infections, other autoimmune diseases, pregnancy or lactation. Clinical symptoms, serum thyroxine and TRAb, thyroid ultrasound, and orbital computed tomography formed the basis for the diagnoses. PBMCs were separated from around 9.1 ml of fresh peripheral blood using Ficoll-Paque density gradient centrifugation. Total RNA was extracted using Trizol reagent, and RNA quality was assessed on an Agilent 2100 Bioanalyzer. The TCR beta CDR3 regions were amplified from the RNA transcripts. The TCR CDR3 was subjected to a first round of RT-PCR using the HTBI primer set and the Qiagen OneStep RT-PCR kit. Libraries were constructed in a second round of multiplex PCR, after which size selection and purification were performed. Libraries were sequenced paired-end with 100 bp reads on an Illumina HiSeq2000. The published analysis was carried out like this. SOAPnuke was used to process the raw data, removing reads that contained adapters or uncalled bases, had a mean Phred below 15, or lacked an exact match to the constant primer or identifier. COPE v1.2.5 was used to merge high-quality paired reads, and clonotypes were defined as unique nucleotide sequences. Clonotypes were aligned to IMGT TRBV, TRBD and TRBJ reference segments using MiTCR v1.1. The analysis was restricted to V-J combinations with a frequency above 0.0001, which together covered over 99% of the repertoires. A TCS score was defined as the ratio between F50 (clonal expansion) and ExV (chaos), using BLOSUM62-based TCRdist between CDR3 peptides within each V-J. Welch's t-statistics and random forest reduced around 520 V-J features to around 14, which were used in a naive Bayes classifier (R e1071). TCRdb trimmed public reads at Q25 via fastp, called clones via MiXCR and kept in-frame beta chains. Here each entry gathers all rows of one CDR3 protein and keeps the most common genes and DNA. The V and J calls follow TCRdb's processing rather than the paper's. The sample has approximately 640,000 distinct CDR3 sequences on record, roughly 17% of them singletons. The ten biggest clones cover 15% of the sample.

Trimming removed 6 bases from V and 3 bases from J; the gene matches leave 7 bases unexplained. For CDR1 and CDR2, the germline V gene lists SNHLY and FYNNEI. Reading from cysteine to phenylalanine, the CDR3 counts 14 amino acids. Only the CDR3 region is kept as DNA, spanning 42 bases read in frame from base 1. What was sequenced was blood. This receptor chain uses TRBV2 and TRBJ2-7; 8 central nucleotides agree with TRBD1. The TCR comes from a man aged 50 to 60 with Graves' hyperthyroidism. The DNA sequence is TGTGCCAGCAGCAGGGGGCTGGTTTACTACGAGCAGTACTTC. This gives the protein CASSRGLVYYEQYF.